These 17 T cell receptor beta chains were sequenced from one sample in a study of technical replicates of blood from a handful of donors. TCRdb's table, derived via immunoSEQ multiplex PCR, lists solely in-frame clones and lacks some. The sample has fewer than 90,000 clones, 85% to 95% seen once. What was sequenced was T cells isolated from PBMCs. All receptors derive from a human donor in good health.

This clone showed up just once. This chain connects TRBV5-4 to TRBJ1-1; D not resolved. The CDR3 is 14 residues long. V was cut by 3 bases and J by 5 bases, with 14 bases left in between. Germline CDR1 and CDR2: SGHNT and YYREEE (reference sequence). CDR3 in amino acids: CASSSHGVRTEAFF. CDR3 sequence (DNA): TGTGCCAGCAGCTCCCACGGGGTTAGGACTGAAGCTTTCTTT.

V usage is TRBV10-1 and J usage is TRBJ1-2, with 7 bases matching TRBD1. V shed 6 bases and J 6 bases; nucleotides not matched to a gene: 7. The CDR3 covers 13 residues. Germline CDR1 WNHNN, CDR2 SYGVQD (reference sequence). The CDR3: CASSDQGGHGYTF. The DNA of the CDR3 is TGCGCCAGCAGCGACCAGGGGGGCCATGGCTACACCTTC.

This clone has only a few counts. The rearrangement joins TRBV10-1 to TRBJ2-3, with 8 nucleotides matching TRBD2. Germline V gene sequence: CDR1 WNHNN, CDR2 SYGVQD (reference sequence). The V gene end was trimmed by 2 bases and the J gene end by 1 base; junction bases not matched to a gene: 2. The CDR3 runs 15 residues. The CDR3 loop is CASSEGTRGTDTQYF. As DNA, the CDR3 is TGCGCCAGCAGTGAGGGGACTAGAGGCACAGATACGCAGTATTTT.

This clone has only one observation. This chain connects TRBV11-2 to TRBJ2-5; 8 nucleotides align to TRBD2. V lost 10 bases and J lost 4; bases outside the gene matches: 5. CDR3 length: 12 residues. CDR1 SGHAT and CDR2 FQNNGV come from the germline V gene. The CDR3 reads CATGGLSETQYF. The CDR3, as DNA: TGTGCCACGGGGGGGCTTTCAGAGACCCAGTACTTC.

The chain carries TRBV19 and TRBJ2-2; TRBD2 matches 9 bases. The V gene end was trimmed by 7 bases and the J gene end by 3 bases; junction bases not matched to a gene: 9. The CDR3 loop spans 16 amino acids. From germline, CDR1 is LNHDA and CDR2 SQIVND (reference sequence). In DNA, the CDR3 is TGTGCCAGTAAGGAAATAGCGGGAGTGGACACCGGGGAGCTGTTTTTT. It specifies CASKEIAGVDTGELFF.

The V gene is TRBV5-1, the J gene TRBJ1-2, with D possibly TRBD1 on 6 matching bases. Germline CDR1 reads SGHRS; CDR2 reads YFSETQ. V shed 0 bases and J shed 6 bases, with 9 bases lying between them. This CDR3 region has 13 residues. CDR3 in amino acids: CASSLGGGNGYTF. Here the CDR3 DNA reads TGCGCCAGCAGCTTGGGCGGGGGCAATGGCTACACCTTC.

The table lists this clone with a count of one. This sequence joins TRBV6-6 and TRBJ2-2, with a possible D match to TRBD2 (5 bases). CDR1 is MNHNY and CDR2 is SVGAGI in the germline V gene (reference sequence). V lost 4 bases to trimming and J lost 0 bases, with 12 bases between them. The CDR3 length is 16 residues. The CDR3 is CASSLTKPANTGELFF. The CDR3 bases are TGTGCCAGCAGTTTGACTAAACCCGCGAACACCGGGGAGCTGTTTTTT.

The rearrangement joins TRBV7-2 to TRBJ2-1, with TRBD2 matching over 12 bases. With 5 bases clipped from V and 0 bases from J, the junction kept 5 bases outside the gene matches. Germline CDR1 reads SGHTA; CDR2 reads FQGNSA. The CDR3 extends over 17 amino acids. CDR3 loop: CASSPGLAGSSYNEQFF. CDR3 in DNA: TGTGCCAGCAGCCCCGGACTAGCGGGGAGCTCCTACAATGAGCAGTTCTTC.

The chain links TRBV6-4 to TRBJ2-1, with 11 bases aligning to TRBD2. The V gene's germline CDR1 is MRHNA and CDR2 SNTAGT. The CDR3 loop spans 19 amino acids. V dropped 6 bases and J dropped 1; count of bases not matched to a gene: 14. The CDR3 nucleotides read TGTGCCAGCAGCCGACGTAGTTTTAGCGGGGGGGCTTCCTACAATGAGCAGTTCTTC. Translated, it gives CASSRRSFSGGASYNEQFF.

The CDR3, as DNA: TGTGCCAGCTCATATTTGGGACTAGACTCCAATGAGCAGTTCTTC. It specifies CASSYLGLDSNEQFF. The chain combines TRBV18 with TRBJ2-1; 8 positions match TRBD2. With V trimmed by 5 bases and J by 6 bases, 9 bases remained unmatched. The germline V gene encodes CDR1 KGHSH and CDR2 LQKENI. This CDR3 has 15 residues.

The chain employs TRBV13 and TRBJ1-1; no definite D call. This CDR3 is built from 13 residues. Germline lookup yields CDR1 PRHDT and CDR2 FYEKMQ (reference sequence). The CDR3 here is CASNLGSNTEAFF. The CDR3 DNA is TGTGCTTCAAACCTTGGCTCGAACACTGAAGCTTTCTTT. Full variable domain (rest looked up from reference TRBV13 and TRBJ1-1): AAGVIQSPRHLIKEKRETATLKCYPIPRHDTVYWYQQGPGQDPQFLISFYEKMQSDKGSIPDRFSAQQFSDYHSELNMSSLELGDSALYFCASNLGSNTEAFFGQGTRLTVV.

This clone was counted once. The chain carries TRBV7-6 and TRBJ2-1, with unresolved D. Germline CDR1 SGHVS, CDR2 FNYEAQ. This CDR3 spans 12 amino acids. The V and J ends lost 8 bases and 6 bases respectively, with 11 bases between them. CDR3 loop: CASRGSSNEQFF. The CDR3 nucleotides are TGTGCCAGCCGCGGATCAAGCAATGAGCAGTTCTTC. Variable domain in full (rest from reference TRBV7-6 and TRBJ2-1): GAGVSQSPRYKVTKRGQDVALRCDPISGHVSLYWYRQALGQGPEFLTYFNYEAQQDKSGLPNDRFSAERPEGSISTLTIQRTEQRDSAMYRCASRGSSNEQFFGPGTRLTVL.

The chain combines TRBV14 with TRBJ2-7, with a possible D match to TRBD1 (5 bases). This CDR3 region has 13 residues. Germline CDR1 and CDR2: SGHDN and FVKESK. Trimming shortened V by 5 bases and J by 7 bases, and 15 bases separated the two germline ends. The CDR3 region is CASSKSRVGEQYF. Here the CDR3 DNA reads TGTGCCAGCAGCAAAAGCAGGGTGGGGGAGCAGTACTTC.

V is TRBV5-6 and J is TRBJ2-7; 7 bases are a match to TRBD1. V lost 3 bases to trimming and J lost 3 bases; unmatched junction nucleotides: 6. The germline gives CDR1 SGHDT, CDR2 YYEEEE. This CDR3 is built from 14 residues. CDR3 loop: CASSYDRANYEQYF. The CDR3 DNA sequence: TGTGCCAGCAGCTATGACAGGGCCAACTACGAGCAGTACTTC.

The gene calls are TRBV7-2 and TRBJ2-7; 11 bases agree with TRBD2. Germline values: CDR1 SGHTA, CDR2 FQGNSA. V lost 5 bases, J lost 6 bases, and 9 bases stayed unmatched. This CDR3 has 15 residues. This CDR3 reads CASSLSLAGGPEQYF. DNA of the CDR3: TGTGCCAGCAGCCTCAGCTTAGCGGGAGGGCCCGAGCAGTACTTC.

This chain uses TRBV27 with TRBJ1-5; D not resolved. The CDR3 length is 15 residues. V was trimmed by 2 bases and J by 0 bases, leaving 8 bases between them. Looked up from germline, CDR1 is MNHEY and CDR2 is SMNVEV (reference sequence). The CDR3 region has the DNA TGTGCCAGCAGTTTAACCAGATTTAGCAATCAGCCCCAGCATTTT. Translation gives CASSLTRFSNQPQHF.

The CDR3 sequence is CASSQSRVSYEQYF. The CDR3 bases are TGTGCCAGCAGCCAATCCAGGGTGTCCTACGAGCAGTACTTC. The genes are TRBV6-6 and TRBJ2-7; D is possibly TRBD1 (5 bases). CDR1 and CDR2 (germline): MNHNY, SVGAGI (reference sequence). There are 14 residues in the CDR3. The ends were cut back, 6 bases at V and 1 base at J, with 13 bases in the middle.